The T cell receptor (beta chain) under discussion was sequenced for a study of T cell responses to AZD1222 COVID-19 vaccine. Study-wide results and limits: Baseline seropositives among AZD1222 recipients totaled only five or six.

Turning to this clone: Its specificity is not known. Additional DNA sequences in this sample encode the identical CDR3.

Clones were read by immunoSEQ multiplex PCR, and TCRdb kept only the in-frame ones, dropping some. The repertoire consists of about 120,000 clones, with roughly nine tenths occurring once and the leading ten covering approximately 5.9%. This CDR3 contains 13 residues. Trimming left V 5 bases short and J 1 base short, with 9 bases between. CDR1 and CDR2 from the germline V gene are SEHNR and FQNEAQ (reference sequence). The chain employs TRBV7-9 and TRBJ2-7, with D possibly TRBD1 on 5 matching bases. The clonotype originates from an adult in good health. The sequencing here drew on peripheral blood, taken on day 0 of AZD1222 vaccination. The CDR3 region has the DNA TGTGCCAGCAGCCTTGGACATTCCTACGAGCAGTACTTC. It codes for CASSLGHSYEQYF.